This T cell receptor beta chain was identified in a study of regulatory T cells in long-lasting Graves disease. In its sample, this clonotype was seen a few times. A read error may produce the germline difference seen at one junction end. The CDR3 has 12 residues. The time point is: newly diagnosed GD, antithyroid drugs for less than 3 months. Construction of the TCR library relied on RNA isolated from PBMCs. Into tubes containing EDTA, about 10 milliliters of peripheral blood were drawn. HTBI primers from iRepertoire and Arm-PCR of CDR3 regions yielded the TCR beta libraries. Via MiXCR, TCRdb re-called the multiplex PCR reads, giving one row per CDR3 protein. The sample lists hundreds of thousands of distinct CDR3 sequences; around 17% were seen once. A further study also used this sample, focusing on T cells in Graves' hyperthyroidism and ophthalmopathy.

The specimen comprised peripheral blood mononuclear cells (PBMCs), sampled at new diagnosis, from a patient treated with antithyroid drugs. This clonotype was obtained from a woman between 25 and 40 years old with Graves disease. The genes are TRBV12-3 or TRBV12-4 and TRBJ2-1; 8 bases agree with TRBD2. The CDR3 DNA is TGTGCCAGCAGTTCTACCTTGACCGGGGGGGTCTTC. Protein product: CASSSTLTGGVF.